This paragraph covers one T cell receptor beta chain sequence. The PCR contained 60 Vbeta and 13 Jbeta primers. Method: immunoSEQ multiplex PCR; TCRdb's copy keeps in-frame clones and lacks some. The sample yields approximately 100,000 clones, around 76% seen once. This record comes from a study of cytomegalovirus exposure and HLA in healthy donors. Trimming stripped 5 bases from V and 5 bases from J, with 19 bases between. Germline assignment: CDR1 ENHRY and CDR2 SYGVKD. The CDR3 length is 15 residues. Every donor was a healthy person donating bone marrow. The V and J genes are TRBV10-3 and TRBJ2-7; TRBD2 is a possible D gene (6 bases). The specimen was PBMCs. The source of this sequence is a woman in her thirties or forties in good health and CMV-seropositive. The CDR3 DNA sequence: TGTGCCATCAGTCATGGAGGGGCTGGGGGAGACGAGCAGTACTTC. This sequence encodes CAISHGGAGGDEQYF.